This T cell receptor beta chain is drawn from a study of T cell responses to AZD1222 COVID-19 vaccine. The repertoire was sequenced with immunoSEQ multiplex PCR; TCRdb's copy has only in-frame clones and lacks some. In the table there are under 70,000 clones, approximately 80% of which are singletons. V lost 7 bases to trimming and J lost 1 base, with 10 bases between them. The CDR3 sequence is 13 residues long. CDR1 SGHNT and CDR2 YENEEA come from the germline V gene. This TCR derives from an adult who received the AZD1222 COVID-19 vaccine. The V call is TRBV11-3, the J call TRBJ1-1; D not resolved. The sequenced sample was peripheral blood, obtained 28 days after the second AZD1222 dose. CDR3 protein: CASTKRENTEAFF. As DNA, the CDR3 is TGTGCCAGCACTAAGCGGGAGAACACTGAAGCTTTCTTT.